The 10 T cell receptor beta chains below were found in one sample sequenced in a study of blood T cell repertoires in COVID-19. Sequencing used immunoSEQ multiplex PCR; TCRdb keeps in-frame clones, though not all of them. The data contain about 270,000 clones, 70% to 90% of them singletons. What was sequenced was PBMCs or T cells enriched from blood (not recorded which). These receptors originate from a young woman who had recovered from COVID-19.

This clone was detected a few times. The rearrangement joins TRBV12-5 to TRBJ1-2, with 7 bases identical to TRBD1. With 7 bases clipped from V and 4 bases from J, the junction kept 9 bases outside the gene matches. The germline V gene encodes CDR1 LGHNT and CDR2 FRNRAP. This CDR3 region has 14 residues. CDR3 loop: CASARPGGGYGYTF. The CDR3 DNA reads TGTGCTAGTGCCCGGCCAGGGGGTGGCTATGGCTACACCTTC. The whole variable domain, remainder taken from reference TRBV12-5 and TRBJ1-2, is DARVTQTPRHKVTEMGQEVTMRCQPILGHNTVFWYRQTMMQGLELLAYFRNRAPLDDSGMPKDRFSAEMPDATLATLKIQPSEPRDSAVYFCASARPGGGYGYTFGSGTRLTVV.

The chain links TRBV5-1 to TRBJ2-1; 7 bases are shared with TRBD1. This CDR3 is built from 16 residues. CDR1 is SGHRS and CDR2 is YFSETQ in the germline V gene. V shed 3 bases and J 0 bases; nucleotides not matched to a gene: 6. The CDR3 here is CASSYTGAFSYNEQFF. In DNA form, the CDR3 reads TGCGCCAGCAGCTACACAGGGGCTTTCTCCTACAATGAGCAGTTCTTC.

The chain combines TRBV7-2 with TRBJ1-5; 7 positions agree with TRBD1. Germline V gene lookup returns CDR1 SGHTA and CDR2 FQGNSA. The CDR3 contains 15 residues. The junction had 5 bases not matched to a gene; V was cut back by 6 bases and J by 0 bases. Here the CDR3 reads CASSRQGVSNQPQHF. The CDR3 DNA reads TGTGCCAGCAGTAGACAGGGAGTTAGCAATCAGCCCCAGCATTTT.

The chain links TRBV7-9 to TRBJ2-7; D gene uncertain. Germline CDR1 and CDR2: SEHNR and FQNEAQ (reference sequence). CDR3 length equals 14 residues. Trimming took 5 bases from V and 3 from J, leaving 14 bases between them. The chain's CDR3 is CASSIREGGYEQYF. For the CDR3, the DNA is TGTGCCAGCAGCATTAGAGAAGGCGGCTACGAGCAGTACTTC.

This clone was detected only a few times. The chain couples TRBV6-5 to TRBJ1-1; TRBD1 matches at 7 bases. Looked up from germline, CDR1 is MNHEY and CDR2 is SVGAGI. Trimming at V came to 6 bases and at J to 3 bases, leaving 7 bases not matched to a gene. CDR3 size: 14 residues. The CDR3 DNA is TGTGCCAGCAGCGGGACAGCTTCTCACACTGAAGCTTTCTTT. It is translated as CASSGTASHTEAFF.

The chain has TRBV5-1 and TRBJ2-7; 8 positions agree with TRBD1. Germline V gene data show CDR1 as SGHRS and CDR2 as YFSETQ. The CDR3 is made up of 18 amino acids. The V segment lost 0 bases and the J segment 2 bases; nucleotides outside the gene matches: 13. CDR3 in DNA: TGCGCCAGCAGCTTGGATATAAGGACAGGGAACCTCCCCTACGAGCAGTACTTC. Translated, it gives CASSLDIRTGNLPYEQYF.

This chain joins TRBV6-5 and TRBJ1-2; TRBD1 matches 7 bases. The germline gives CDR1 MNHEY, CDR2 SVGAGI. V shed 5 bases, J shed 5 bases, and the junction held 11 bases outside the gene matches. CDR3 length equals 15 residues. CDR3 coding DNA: TGTGCCAGCAGTCGAGGGGGCTCGGACAATTATGGCTACACCTTC. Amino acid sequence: CASSRGGSDNYGYTF.

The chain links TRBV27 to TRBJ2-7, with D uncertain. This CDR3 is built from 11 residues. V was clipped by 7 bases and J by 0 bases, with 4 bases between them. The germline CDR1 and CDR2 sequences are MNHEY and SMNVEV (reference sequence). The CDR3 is CASKSSYEQYF. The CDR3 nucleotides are TGTGCCAGCAAGAGCTCCTACGAGCAGTACTTC.

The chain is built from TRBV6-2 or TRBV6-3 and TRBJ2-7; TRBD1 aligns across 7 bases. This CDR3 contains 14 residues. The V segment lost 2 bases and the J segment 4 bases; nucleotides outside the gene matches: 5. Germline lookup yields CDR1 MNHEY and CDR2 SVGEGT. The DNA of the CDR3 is TGTGCCAGCAGTTACGCCGGGACAGTGTACGAGCAGTACTTC. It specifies CASSYAGTVYEQYF.

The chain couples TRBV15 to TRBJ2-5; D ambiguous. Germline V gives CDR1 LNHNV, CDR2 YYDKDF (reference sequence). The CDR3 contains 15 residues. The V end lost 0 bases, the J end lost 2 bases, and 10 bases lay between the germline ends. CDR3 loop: CATSREGYPQETQYF. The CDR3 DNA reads TGTGCCACCAGCAGAGAGGGCTACCCTCAAGAGACCCAGTACTTC.